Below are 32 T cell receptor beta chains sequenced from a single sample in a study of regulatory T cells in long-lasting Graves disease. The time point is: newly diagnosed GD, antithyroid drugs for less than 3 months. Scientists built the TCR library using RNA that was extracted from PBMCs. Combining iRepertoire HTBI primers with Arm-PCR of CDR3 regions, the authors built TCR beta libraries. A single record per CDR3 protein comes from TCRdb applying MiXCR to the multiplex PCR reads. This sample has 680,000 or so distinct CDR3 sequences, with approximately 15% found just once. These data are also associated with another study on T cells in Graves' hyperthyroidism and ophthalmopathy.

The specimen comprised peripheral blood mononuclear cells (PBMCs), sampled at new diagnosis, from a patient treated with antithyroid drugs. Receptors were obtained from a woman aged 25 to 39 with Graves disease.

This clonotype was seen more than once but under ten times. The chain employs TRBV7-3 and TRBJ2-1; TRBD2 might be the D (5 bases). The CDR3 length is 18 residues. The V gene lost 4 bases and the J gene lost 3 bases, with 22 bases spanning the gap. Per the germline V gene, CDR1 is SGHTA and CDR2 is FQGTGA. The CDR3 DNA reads TGTGCCAGCAGCTCATCCCCCCCCTGGGTCGCGGGCTACAATGAGCAGTTCTTC. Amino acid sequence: CASSSSPPWVAGYNEQFF.

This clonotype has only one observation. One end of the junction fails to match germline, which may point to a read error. The CDR3 spells CGSSRLSGNTIYF. CDR3 sequence (DNA): TGTGGCAGCAGTCGGCTCTCTGGAAACACCATATATTTT. This chain connects TRBV2 to TRBJ1-3; D call uncertain. Germline loops: CDR1 SNHLY, CDR2 FYNNEI. The CDR3 sequence is 13 residues long.

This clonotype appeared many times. The chain's CDR3 is CAIRGLAGDTQYF. CDR3 DNA sequence: TGTGCCATCAGAGGACTAGCGGGAGACACGCAGTACTTC. This chain connects TRBV10-3 to TRBJ2-7; TRBD2 aligns across 13 bases. CDR3 size: 13 residues. Per germline, CDR1 ENHRY and CDR2 SYGVKD. The trim removed 6 bases at V and 9 bases at J, leaving 5 bases unmatched.

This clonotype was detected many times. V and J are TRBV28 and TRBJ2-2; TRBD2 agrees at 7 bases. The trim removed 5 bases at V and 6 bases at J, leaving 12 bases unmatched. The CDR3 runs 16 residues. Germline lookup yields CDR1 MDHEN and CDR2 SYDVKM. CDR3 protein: CASSRGGRVYAGELFF. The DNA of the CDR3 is TGTGCCAGCAGTAGGGGCGGGAGAGTTTACGCCGGGGAGCTGTTTTTT.

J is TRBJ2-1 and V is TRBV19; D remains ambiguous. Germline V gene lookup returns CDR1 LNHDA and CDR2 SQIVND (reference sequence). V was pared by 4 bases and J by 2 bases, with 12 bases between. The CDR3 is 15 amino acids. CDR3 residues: CASSTRRWAYNEQFF. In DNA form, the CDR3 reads TGTGCCAGTAGTACCCGCCGGTGGGCCTACAATGAGCAGTTCTTC.

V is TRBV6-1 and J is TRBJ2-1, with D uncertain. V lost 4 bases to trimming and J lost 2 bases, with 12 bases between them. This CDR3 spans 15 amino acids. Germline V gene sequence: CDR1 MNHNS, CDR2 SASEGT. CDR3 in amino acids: CASSVEDAAYNEQFF. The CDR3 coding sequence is TGTGCCAGCAGTGTAGAGGACGCCGCCTACAATGAGCAGTTCTTC.

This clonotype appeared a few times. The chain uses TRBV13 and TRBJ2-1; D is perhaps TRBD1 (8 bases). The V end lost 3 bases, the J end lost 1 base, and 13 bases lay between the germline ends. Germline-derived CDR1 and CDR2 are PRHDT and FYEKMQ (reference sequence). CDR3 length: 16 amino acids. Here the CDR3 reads CASSFDRGGSYNEQFF. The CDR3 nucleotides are TGTGCCAGCAGCTTCGACAGGGGAGGGTCCTACAATGAGCAGTTCTTC. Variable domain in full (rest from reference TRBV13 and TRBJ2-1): AAGVIQSPRHLIKEKRETATLKCYPIPRHDTVYWYQQGPGQDPQFLISFYEKMQSDKGSIPDRFSAQQFSDYHSELNMSSLELGDSALYFCASSFDRGGSYNEQFFGPGTRLTVL.

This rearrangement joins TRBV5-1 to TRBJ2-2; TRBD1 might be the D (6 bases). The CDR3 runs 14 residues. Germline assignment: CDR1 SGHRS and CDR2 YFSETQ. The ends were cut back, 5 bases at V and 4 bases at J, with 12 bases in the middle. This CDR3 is CASRRTVATGELFF. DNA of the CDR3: TGCGCCAGCAGGAGGACAGTCGCCACCGGGGAGCTGTTTTTT.

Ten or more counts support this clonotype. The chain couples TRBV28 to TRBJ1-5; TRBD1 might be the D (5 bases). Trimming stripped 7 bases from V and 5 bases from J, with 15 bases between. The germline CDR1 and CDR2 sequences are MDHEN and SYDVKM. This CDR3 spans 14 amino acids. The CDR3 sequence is CASTPGSFYQPQHF. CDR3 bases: TGTGCCAGCACCCCAGGGAGCTTTTATCAGCCCCAGCATTTT. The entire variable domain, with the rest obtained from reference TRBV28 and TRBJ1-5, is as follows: DVKVTQSSRYLVKRTGEKVFLECVQDMDHENMFWYRQDPGLGLRLIYFSYDVKMKEKGDIPEGYSVSREKKERFSLILESASTNQTSMYLCASTPGSFYQPQHFGDGTRLSIL.

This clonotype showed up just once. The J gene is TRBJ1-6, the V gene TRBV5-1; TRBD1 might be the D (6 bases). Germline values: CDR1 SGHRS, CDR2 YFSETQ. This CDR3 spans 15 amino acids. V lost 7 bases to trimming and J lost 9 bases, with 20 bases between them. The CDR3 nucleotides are TGCGCCAGCTCCATTACAACAGGGAGTGGTTCACCCCTCCACTTT. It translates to CASSITTGSGSPLHF.

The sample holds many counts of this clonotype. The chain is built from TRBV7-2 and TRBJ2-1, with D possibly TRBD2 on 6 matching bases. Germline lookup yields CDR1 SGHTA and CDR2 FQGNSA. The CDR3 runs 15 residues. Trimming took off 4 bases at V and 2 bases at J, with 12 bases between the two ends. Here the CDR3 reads CASSYRDSAYNEQFF. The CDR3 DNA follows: TGTGCCAGCAGCTACCGGGACTCAGCCTACAATGAGCAGTTCTTC.

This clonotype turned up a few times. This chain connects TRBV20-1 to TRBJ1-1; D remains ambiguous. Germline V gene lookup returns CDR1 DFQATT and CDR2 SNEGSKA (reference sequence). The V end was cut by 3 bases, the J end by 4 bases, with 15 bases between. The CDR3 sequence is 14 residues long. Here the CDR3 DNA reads TGCAGTGCTAGTGGTGCTCGGCAGACCACTGAAGCTTTCTTT. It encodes CSASGARQTTEAFF.

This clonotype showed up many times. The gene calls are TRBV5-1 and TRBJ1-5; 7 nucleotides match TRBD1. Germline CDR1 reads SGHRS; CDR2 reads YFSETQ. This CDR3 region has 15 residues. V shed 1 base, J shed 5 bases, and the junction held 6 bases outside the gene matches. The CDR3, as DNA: TGCGCCAGCAGCTTGTCCGGGACAGATTATCAGCCCCAGCATTTT. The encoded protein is CASSLSGTDYQPQHF.

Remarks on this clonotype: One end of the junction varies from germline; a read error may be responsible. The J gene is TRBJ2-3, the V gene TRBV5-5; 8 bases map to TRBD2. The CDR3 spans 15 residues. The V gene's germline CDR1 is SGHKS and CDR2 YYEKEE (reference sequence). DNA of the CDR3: TGTGCCAGCAGCTTGCGTGCGGGAGGCACAGATACGCGGTATTTT. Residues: CASSLRAGGTDTRYF.

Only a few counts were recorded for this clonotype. The DNA of the CDR3 is TGTGCCAGCAGCCAAAAGATGGGGACTAGCGGGAAGTACGAGCAGTACTTC. Translated, it gives CASSQKMGTSGKYEQYF. V usage is TRBV3-1 and J usage is TRBJ2-7; 13 bases fit TRBD2. The ends lost 2 bases at V and 4 bases at J; junction bases unmatched: 8. This CDR3 has 17 amino acids. In germline, CDR1 is LGHDT, CDR2 YNNKEL (reference sequence).

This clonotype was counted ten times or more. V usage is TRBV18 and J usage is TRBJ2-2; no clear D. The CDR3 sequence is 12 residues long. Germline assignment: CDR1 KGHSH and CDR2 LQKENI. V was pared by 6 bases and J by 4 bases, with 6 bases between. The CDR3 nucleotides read TGTGCCAGCTCGACGCTCACCGGGGAGCTGTTTTTT. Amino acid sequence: CASSTLTGELFF.

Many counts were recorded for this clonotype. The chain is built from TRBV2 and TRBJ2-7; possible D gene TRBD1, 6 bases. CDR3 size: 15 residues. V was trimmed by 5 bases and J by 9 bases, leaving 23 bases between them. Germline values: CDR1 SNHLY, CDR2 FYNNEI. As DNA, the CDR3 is TGTGCCAGCAGTCGAGGTGGGGACAAGTTCTCCGGGCAGTACTTC. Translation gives CASSRGGDKFSGQYF.

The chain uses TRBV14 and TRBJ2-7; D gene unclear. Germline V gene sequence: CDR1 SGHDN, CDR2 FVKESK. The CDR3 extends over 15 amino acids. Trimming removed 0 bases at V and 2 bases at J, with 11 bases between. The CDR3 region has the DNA TGTGCCAGCAGCCAAGAGGTATGGTCAACCTACGAGCAGTACTTC. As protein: CASSQEVWSTYEQYF. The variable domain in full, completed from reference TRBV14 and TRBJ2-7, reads EAGVTQFPSHSVIEKGQTVTLRCDPISGHDNLYWYRRVMGKEIKFLLHFVKESKQDESGMPNNRFLAERTGGTYSTLKVQPAELEDSGVYFCASSQEVWSTYEQYFGPGTRLTVT.

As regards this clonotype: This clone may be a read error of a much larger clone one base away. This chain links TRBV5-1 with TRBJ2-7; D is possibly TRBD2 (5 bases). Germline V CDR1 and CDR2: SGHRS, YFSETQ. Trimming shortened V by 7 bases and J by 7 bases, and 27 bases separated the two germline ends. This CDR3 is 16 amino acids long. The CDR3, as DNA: TGCGCCAGCGGGCCCCAGTCGGGGTGGGGTCCGGGGGAGCAGTACTTC. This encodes CASGPQSGWGPGEQYF.

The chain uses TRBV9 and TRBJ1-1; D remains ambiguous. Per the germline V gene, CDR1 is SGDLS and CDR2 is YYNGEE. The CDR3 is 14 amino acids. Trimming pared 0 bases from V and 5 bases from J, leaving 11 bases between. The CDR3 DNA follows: TGTGCCAGCAGCGTAGAGCTAGCGGGGACTGAAGCTTTCTTT. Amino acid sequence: CASSVELAGTEAFF. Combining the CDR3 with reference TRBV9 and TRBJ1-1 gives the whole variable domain DSGVTQTPKHLITATGQRVTLRCSPRSGDLSVYWYQQSLDQGLQFLIQYYNGEERAKGNILERFSAQQFPDLHSELNLSSLELGDSALYFCASSVELAGTEAFFGQGTRLTVV.

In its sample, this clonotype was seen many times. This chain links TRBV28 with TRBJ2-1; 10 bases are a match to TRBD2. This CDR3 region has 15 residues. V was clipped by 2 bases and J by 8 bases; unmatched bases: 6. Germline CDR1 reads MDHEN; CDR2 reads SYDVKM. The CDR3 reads CASSLMGLAMYEQFF. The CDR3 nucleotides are TGTGCCAGCAGTTTAATGGGACTAGCGATGTATGAGCAGTTCTTC.

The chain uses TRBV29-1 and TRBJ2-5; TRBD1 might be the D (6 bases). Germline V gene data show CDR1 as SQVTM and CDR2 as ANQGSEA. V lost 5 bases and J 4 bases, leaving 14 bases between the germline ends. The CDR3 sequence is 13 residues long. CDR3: CSVQLVGAETQYF. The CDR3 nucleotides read TGCAGCGTTCAGCTTGTGGGGGCAGAGACCCAGTACTTC.

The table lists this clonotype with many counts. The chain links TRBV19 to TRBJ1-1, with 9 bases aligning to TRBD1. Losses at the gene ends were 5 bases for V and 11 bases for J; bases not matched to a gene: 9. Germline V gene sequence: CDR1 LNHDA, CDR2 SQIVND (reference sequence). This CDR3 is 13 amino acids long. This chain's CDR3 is CASSRTGVGSAFF. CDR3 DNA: TGTGCCAGTAGTCGGACAGGGGTTGGGTCGGCTTTCTTT.

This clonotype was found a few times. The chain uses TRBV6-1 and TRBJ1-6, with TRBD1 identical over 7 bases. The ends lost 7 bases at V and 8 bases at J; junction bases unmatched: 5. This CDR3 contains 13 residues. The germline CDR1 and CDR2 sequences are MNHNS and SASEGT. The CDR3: CASTGDRDSPLHF. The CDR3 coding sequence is TGTGCCAGCACCGGAGACAGGGATTCACCCCTCCACTTT.

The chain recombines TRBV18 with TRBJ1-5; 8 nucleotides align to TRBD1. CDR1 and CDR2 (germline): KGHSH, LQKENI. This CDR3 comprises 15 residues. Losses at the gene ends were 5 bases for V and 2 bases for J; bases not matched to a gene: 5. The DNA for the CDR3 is TGTGCCAGCTCAGCGGACAGGGTTGGCAATCAGCCCCAGCATTTT. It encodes CASSADRVGNQPQHF.

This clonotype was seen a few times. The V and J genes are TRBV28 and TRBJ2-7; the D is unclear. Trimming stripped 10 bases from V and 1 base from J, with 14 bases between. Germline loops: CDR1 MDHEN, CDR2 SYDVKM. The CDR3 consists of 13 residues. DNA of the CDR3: TGTGCCACCGGAGTAGAGCTGTCCTACGAGCAGTACTTC. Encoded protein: CATGVELSYEQYF.

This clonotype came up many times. CDR3 amino acids: CAISGTLGLANEQFF. The DNA for the CDR3 is TGTGCCATCAGCGGAACCCTAGGACTAGCCAATGAGCAGTTCTTC. The V call is TRBV10-3, the J call TRBJ2-1, with 8 positions matching TRBD2. Germline values: CDR1 ENHRY, CDR2 SYGVKD. CDR3 size: 15 residues. With 6 bases clipped from V and 6 bases from J, the junction kept 10 bases outside the gene matches.

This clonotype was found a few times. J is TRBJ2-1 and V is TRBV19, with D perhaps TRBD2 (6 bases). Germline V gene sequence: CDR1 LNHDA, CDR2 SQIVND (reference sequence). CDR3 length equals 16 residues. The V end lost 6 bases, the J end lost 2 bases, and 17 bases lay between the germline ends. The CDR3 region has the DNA TGTGCCAGTAGCCGGAGGATAGCGGCAACCTACAATGAGCAGTTCTTC. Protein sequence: CASSRRIAATYNEQFF.

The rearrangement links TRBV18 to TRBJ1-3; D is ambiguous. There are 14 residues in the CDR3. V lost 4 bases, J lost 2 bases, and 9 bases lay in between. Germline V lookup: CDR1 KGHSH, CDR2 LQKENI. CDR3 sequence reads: CASSQSGAGNTIYF. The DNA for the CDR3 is TGTGCCAGCTCACAGAGCGGGGCTGGAAACACCATATATTTT.

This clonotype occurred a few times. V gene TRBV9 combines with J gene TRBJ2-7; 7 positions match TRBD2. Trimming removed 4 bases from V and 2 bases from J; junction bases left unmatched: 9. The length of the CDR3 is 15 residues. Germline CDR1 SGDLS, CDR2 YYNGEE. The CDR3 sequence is CASSIGGTPAYEQYF. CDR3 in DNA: TGTGCCAGCAGCATCGGGGGGACTCCCGCCTACGAGCAGTACTTC. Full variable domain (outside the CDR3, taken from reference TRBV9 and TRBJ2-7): DSGVTQTPKHLITATGQRVTLRCSPRSGDLSVYWYQQSLDQGLQFLIQYYNGEERAKGNILERFSAQQFPDLHSELNLSSLELGDSALYFCASSIGGTPAYEQYFGPGTRLTVT.

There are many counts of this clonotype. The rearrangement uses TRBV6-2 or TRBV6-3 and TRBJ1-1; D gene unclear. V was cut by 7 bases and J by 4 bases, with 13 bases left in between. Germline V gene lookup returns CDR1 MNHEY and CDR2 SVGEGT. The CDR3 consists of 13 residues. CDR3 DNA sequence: TGTGCCAGCATGCGGGTTTGGGGCACTGAAGCTTTCTTT. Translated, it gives CASMRVWGTEAFF.

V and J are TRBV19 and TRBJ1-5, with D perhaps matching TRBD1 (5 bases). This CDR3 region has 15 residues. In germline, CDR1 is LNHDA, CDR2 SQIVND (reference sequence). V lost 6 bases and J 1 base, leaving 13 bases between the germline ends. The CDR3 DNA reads TGTGCCAGTAGCCCCAGGGTACGGAGCAATCAGCCCCAGCATTTT. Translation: CASSPRVRSNQPQHF.